This TCR beta chain derives from a study of blood T cell repertoires in COVID-19. TCRdb keeps only in-frame clones here, not all; method: immunoSEQ multiplex PCR. Of about 150,000 clones in the sample, around 90% were seen once. V lost 6 bases, J lost 4 bases, and 11 bases stayed unmatched. The germline V gene encodes CDR1 MNHEY and CDR2 SMNVEV (reference sequence). This CDR3 has 16 residues. The participants were between roughly 18 and 100 years old and came from about two dozen US areas. Self-reported history from a screening survey and questionnaire set each donor's cohort. The receptor was derived from a middle-aged woman who had been exposed to COVID-19. The sequenced material came from PBMCs or T cells enriched from blood (not recorded which). The V and J genes are TRBV27 and TRBJ2-5, with 10 bases identical to TRBD1. The CDR3 DNA reads as TGTGCCAGCAGCCGCGGGACAGGGGTAAGGATAGAGACCCAGTACTTC. Encoded protein: CASSRGTGVRIETQYF.